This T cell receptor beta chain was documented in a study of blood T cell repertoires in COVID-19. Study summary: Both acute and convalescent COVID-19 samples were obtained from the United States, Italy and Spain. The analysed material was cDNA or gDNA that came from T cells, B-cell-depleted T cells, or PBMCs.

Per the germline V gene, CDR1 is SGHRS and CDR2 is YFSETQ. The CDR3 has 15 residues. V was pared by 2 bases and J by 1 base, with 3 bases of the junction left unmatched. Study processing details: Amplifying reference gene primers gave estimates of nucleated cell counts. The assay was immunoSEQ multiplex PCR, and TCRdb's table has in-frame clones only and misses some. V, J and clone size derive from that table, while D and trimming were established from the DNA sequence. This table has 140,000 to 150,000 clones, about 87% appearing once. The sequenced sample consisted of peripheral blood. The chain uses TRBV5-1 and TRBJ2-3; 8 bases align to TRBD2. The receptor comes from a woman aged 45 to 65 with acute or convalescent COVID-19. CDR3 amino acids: CASSFTSGRTDTQYF. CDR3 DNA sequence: TGCGCCAGCAGCTTTACTAGCGGTCGCACAGATACGCAGTATTTT.